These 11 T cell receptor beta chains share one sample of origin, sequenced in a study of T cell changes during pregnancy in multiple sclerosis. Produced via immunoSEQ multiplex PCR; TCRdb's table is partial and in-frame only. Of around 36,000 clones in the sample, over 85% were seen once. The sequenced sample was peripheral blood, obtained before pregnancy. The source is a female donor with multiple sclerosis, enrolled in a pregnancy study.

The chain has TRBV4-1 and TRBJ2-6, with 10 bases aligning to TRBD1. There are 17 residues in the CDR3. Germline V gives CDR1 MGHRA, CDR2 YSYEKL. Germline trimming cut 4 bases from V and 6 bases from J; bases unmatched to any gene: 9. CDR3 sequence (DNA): TGCGCCAGCAGCCGACCGGGACAGGGGTTGGTGGCCAACGTCCTGACTTTC. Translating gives CASSRPGQGLVANVLTF.

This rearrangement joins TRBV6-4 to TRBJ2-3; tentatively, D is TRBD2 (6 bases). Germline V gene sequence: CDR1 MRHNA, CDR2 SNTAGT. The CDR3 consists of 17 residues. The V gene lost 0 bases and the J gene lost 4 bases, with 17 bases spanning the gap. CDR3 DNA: TGTGCCAGCAGTGACTCTCCCGCTAGCGACAGCGCAGATACGCAGTATTTT. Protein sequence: CASSDSPASDSADTQYF.

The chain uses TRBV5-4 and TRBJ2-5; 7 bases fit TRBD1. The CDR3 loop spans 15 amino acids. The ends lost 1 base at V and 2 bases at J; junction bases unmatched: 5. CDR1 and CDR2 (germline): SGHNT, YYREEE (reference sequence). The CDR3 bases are TGTGCCAGCAGCTTGAGAACAGGGGATCAAGAGACCCAGTACTTC. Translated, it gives CASSLRTGDQETQYF.

The CDR3 is CASSLRAADQYF. CDR3 DNA sequence: TGTGCCAGCAGTTTGAGGGCAGCCGACCAGTACTTC. V gene TRBV28 combines with J gene TRBJ2-5, with D perhaps matching TRBD2 (5 bases). CDR1 MDHEN and CDR2 SYDVKM come from the germline V gene. This CDR3 has 12 amino acids. Trimming removed 3 bases at V and 10 bases at J, with 12 bases between.

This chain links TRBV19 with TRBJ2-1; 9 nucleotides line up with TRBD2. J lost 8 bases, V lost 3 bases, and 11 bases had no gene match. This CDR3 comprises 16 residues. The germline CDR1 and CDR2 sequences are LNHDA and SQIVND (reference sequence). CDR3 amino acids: CASSIYGGRAGDEQFF. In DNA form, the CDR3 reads TGTGCCAGTAGTATTTATGGCGGGAGGGCCGGGGATGAGCAGTTCTTC.

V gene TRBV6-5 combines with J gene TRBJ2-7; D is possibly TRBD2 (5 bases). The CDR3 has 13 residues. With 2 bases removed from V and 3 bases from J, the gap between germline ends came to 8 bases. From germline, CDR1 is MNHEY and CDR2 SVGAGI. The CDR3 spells CASSYGGHYEQYF. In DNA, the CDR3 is TGTGCCAGCAGTTACGGAGGCCACTACGAGCAGTACTTC.

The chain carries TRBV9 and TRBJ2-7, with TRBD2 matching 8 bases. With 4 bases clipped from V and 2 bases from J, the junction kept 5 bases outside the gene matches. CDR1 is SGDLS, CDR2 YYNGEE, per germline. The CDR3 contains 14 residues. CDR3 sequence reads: CASSPGGEPYEQYF. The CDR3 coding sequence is TGTGCCAGCAGCCCCGGGGGGGAACCCTACGAGCAGTACTTC.

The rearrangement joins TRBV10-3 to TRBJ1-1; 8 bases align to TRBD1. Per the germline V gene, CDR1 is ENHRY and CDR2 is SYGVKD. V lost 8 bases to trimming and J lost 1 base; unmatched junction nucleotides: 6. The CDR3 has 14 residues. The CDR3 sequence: CAIAKDRGNTEAFF. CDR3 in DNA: TGTGCCATCGCGAAAGACAGGGGGAACACTGAAGCTTTCTTT.

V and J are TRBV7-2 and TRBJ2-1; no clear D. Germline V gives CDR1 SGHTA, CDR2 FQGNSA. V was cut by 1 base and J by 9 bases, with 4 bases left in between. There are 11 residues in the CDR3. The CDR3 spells CASSLGSEQFF. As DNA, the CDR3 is TGTGCCAGCAGCTTAGGGAGTGAGCAGTTCTTC.

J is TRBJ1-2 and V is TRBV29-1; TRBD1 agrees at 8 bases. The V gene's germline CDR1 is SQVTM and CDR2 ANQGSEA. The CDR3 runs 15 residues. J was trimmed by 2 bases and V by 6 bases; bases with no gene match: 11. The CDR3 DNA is TGCAGCGTAGGAGACAGGGGCGGAACCAACTATGGCTACACCTTC. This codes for CSVGDRGGTNYGYTF.

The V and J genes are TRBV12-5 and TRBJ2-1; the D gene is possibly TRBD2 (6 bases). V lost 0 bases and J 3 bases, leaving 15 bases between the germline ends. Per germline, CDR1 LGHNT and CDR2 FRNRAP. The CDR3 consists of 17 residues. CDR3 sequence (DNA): TGTGCTAGTGGTTTGGTACCGATCGCGGGAAACTACAATGAGCAGTTCTTC. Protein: CASGLVPIAGNYNEQFF.